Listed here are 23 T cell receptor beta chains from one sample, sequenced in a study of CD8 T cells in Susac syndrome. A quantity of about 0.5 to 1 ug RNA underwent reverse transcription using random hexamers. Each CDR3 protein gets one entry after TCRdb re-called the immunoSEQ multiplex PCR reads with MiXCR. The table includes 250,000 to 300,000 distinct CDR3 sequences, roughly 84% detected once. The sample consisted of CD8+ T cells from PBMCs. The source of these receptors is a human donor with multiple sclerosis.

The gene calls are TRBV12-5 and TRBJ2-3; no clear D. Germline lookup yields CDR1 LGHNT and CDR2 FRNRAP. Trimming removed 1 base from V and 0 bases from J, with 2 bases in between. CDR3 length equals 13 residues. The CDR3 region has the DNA TGTGCTAGTGGTTTGGGTAGCACAGATACGCAGTATTTT. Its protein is CASGLGSTDTQYF.

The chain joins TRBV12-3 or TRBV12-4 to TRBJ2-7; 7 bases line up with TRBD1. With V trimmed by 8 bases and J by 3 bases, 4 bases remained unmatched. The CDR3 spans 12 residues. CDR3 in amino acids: CASGTAIYEQYF. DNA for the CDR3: TGTGCCAGCGGGACAGCGATCTACGAGCAGTACTTC.

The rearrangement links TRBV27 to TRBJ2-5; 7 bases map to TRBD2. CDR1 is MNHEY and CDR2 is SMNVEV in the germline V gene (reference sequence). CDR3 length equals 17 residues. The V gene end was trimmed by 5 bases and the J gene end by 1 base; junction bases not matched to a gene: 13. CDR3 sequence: CASSATTRGGLQETQYF. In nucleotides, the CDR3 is TGTGCCAGCAGTGCCACGACTCGCGGGGGACTCCAAGAGACCCAGTACTTC.

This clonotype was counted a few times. DNA for the CDR3: TGCGCCAGCAGCTTGGAGGGAGGGGGCGGGCAGCCCCAGCATTTT. Protein: CASSLEGGGGQPQHF. V gene TRBV5-1 combines with J gene TRBJ1-5; 7 positions match TRBD1. The ends lost 0 bases at V and 7 bases at J; junction bases unmatched: 7. The length of the CDR3 is 15 residues. Looked up from germline, CDR1 is SGHRS and CDR2 is YFSETQ.

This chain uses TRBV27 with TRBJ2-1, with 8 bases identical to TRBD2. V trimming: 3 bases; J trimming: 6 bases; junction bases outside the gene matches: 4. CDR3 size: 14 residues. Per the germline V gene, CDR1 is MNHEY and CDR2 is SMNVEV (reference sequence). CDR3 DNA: TGTGCCAGCAGTTTTAGCGGGATATCCAATGAGCAGTTCTTC. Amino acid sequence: CASSFSGISNEQFF.

CDR3 nucleotide sequence: TGTGCCAGCAGTTTATTCAGCACTAGTACGAACACCGGGGAGCTGTTTTTT. Translation: CASSLFSTSTNTGELFF. This sequence joins TRBV27 and TRBJ2-2; a weak D match, TRBD2 (5 bases). Trimming cost V 1 base and J 0 bases, with 12 bases left between them. CDR1 is MNHEY, CDR2 SMNVEV, per germline (reference sequence). This CDR3 spans 17 amino acids.

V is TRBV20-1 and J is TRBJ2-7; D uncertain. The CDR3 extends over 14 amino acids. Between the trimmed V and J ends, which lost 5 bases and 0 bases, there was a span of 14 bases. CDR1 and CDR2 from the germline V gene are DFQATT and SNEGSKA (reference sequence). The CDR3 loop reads CSAETDFSSYEQYF. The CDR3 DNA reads TGCAGTGCTGAGACGGATTTTAGCTCCTACGAGCAGTACTTC.

CDR3 coding DNA: TGCAGTGCTAGACCTAAACGGACCCACGAGCAGTACTTC. Protein sequence: CSARPKRTHEQYF. The chain employs TRBV20-1 and TRBJ2-7; D not certain. V was shortened by 2 bases and J by 5 bases, with 13 bases between the two germline ends. Germline values: CDR1 DFQATT, CDR2 SNEGSKA (reference sequence). The CDR3 runs 13 residues.

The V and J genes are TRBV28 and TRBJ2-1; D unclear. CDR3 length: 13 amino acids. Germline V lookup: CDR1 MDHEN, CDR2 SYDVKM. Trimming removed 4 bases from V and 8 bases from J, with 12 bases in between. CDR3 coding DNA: TGTGCCAGCAGTTACGCATCAGTCTATGAGCAGTTCTTC. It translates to CASSYASVYEQFF.

The CDR3 region has the DNA TGTGCCAGCAGTTACTCGACAGGGGAAACGGACAATGAGCAGTTCTTC. Its protein product is CASSYSTGETDNEQFF. The J gene is TRBJ2-1, the V gene TRBV6-5, with 8 bases matching TRBD1. Germline assignment: CDR1 MNHEY and CDR2 SVGAGI. The CDR3 length is 16 residues. V dropped 0 bases and J dropped 5; count of bases not matched to a gene: 6.

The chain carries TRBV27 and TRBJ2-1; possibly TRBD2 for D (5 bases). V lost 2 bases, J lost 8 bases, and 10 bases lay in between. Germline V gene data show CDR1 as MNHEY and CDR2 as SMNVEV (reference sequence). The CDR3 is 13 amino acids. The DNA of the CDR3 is TGTGCCAGCAGTTTACTTACTAGGGATGAGCAGTTCTTC. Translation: CASSLLTRDEQFF.

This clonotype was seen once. CDR3 in amino acids: CASSVRTGSGTDTQYF. The CDR3 coding sequence is TGTGCCAGCAGCGTCCGGACAGGGTCAGGCACAGATACGCAGTATTTT. The chain is built from TRBV7-9 and TRBJ2-3, with 8 bases aligning to TRBD1. Germline V gene sequence: CDR1 SEHNR, CDR2 FQNEAQ (reference sequence). CDR3 length: 16 residues. The V gene end was trimmed by 5 bases and the J gene end by 1 base; junction bases not matched to a gene: 8.

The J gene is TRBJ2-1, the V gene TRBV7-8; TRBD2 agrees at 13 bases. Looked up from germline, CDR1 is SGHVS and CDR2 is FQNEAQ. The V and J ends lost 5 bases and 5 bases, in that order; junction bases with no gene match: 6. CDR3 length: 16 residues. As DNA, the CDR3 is TGTGCCAGCAGCCCAGGACTAGCGGGAGATAACAATGAGCAGTTCTTC. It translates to CASSPGLAGDNNEQFF.

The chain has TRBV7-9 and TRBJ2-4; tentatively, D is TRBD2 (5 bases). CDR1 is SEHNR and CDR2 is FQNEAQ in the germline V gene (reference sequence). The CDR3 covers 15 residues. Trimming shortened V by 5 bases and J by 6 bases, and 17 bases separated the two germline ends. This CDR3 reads CASSLHPDLVNIQYF. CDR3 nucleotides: TGTGCCAGCAGCCTCCACCCGGACTTGGTAAACATTCAGTACTTC.

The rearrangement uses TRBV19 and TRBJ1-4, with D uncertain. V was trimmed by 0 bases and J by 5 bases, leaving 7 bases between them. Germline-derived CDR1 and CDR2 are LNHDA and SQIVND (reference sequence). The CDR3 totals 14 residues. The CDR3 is CASSIDLENEKLFF. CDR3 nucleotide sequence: TGTGCCAGTAGTATAGACTTAGAGAATGAAAAACTGTTTTTT.

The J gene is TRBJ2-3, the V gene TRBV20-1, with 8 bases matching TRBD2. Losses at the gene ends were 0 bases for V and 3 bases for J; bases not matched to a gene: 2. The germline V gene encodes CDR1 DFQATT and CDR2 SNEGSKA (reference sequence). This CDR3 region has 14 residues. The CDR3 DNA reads TGCAGTGCTAGAGAACTAGCGGTAACAGATACGCAGTATTTT. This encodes CSARELAVTDTQYF.

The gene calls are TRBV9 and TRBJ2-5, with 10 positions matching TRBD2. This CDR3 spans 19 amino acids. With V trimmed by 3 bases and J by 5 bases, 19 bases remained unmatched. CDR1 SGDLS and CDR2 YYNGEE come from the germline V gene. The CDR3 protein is CASSERPDPGLAWGETQYF. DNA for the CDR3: TGTGCCAGCAGCGAGAGACCAGACCCGGGACTAGCGTGGGGGGAGACCCAGTACTTC.

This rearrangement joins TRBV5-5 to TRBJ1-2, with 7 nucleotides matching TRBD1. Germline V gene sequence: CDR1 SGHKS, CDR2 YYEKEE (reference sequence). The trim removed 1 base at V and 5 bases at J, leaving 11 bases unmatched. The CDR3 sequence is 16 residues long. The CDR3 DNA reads TGTGCCAGCAGCTTGCAGATCCCCGACAGGGATTATGGCTACACCTTC. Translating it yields CASSLQIPDRDYGYTF.

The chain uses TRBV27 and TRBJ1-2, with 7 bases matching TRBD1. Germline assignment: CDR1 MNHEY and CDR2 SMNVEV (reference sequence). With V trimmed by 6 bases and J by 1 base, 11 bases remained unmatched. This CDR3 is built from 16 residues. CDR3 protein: CASSLIGQVDNYGYTF. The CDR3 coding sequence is TGTGCCAGCAGCTTGATAGGACAGGTCGATAACTATGGCTACACCTTC.

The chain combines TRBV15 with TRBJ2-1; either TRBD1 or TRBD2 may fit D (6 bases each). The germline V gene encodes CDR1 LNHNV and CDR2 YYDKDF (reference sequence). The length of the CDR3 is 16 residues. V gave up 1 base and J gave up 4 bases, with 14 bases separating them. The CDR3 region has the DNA TGTGCCACCAGCAGAGTAAGGGGGACTCGGTACAATGAGCAGTTCTTC. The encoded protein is CATSRVRGTRYNEQFF.

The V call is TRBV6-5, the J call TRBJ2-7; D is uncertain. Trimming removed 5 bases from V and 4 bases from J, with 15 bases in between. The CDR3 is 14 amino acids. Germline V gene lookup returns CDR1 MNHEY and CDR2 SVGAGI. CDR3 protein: CASSKYMELYEQYF. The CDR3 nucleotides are TGTGCCAGCAGTAAGTACATGGAGTTGTACGAGCAGTACTTC.

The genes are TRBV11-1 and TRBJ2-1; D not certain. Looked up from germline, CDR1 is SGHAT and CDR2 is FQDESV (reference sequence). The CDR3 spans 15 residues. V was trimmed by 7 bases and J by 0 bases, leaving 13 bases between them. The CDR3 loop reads CASTQLPLSYNEQFF. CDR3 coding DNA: TGTGCCAGCACCCAACTTCCTCTCTCCTACAATGAGCAGTTCTTC.

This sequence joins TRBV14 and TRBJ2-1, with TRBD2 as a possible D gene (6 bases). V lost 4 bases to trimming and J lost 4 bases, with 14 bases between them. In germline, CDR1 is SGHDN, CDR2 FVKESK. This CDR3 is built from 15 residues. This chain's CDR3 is CASSPPGTLYNEQFF. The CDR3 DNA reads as TGTGCCAGCAGCCCCCCGGGGACTCTGTACAATGAGCAGTTCTTC. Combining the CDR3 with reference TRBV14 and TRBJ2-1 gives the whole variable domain EAGVTQFPSHSVIEKGQTVTLRCDPISGHDNLYWYRRVMGKEIKFLLHFVKESKQDESGMPNNRFLAERTGGTYSTLKVQPAELEDSGVYFCASSPPGTLYNEQFFGPGTRLTVL.